A single sample gave rise to the 8 T cell receptor beta chains below, sequenced in a study of regulatory and conventional T cells in RAG deficiency. Only in-frame clones appear in the TCRdb table, and some are missing; sequencing was by immunoSEQ multiplex PCR. The repertoire consists of about 3,300 clones, with 94% occurring once and the leading ten covering more than 8%. Regulatory T cells were sorted from blood as CD4+ CD25-high CD127-low cells. This same sample was also part of a study on regulatory T cells. As that report states: The PCR used 52 TRBV and 13 TRBJ primers.

Sequencing was performed on CD4+ Tregs sorted from blood. Source of these receptors: a human donor in good health.

The chain recombines TRBV10-1 with TRBJ1-2; D is possibly TRBD1 (5 bases). Germline V gives CDR1 WNHNN, CDR2 SYGVQD (reference sequence). Between the trimmed V and J ends, which lost 6 bases and 2 bases, there was a span of 19 bases. CDR3 length: 16 amino acids. CDR3: CASRDVAEGRNYGYTF. In DNA, the CDR3 is TGCGCCAGCAGAGACGTGGCGGAGGGGCGGAACTATGGCTACACCTTC.

The chain carries TRBV4-1 and TRBJ2-1; 14 bases are a match to TRBD2. Germline V lookup: CDR1 MGHRA, CDR2 YSYEKL. V was pared by 0 bases and J by 8 bases, with 6 bases of the junction left unmatched. This CDR3 has 17 residues. The CDR3 sequence: CASSQDRRTSGRHEQFF. CDR3 bases: TGCGCCAGCAGCCAAGATCGTAGGACTAGCGGGAGGCATGAGCAGTTCTTC.

The chain joins TRBV11-3 to TRBJ2-7; a weak D match, TRBD2 (5 bases). Deletions cut 5 bases from V and 4 bases from J, with 12 bases between. In germline, CDR1 is SGHNT, CDR2 YENEEA. The length of the CDR3 is 13 residues. CDR3 DNA: TGTGCCAGCAGCCTCCGGACGGGGTACGAGCAGTACTTC. This encodes CASSLRTGYEQYF.

The table lists this clone with a count of one. The chain employs TRBV6-5 and TRBJ2-5; 8 positions agree with TRBD2. This CDR3 comprises 16 residues. Trimming at V came to 0 bases and at J to 2 bases, leaving 5 bases not matched to a gene. Per germline, CDR1 MNHEY and CDR2 SVGAGI. CDR3 in DNA: TGTGCCAGCAGTTACTCGATGGCTAGCGGGCAAGAGACCCAGTACTTC. Translated, it gives CASSYSMASGQETQYF.

The chain recombines TRBV30 with TRBJ2-5; either TRBD1 or TRBD2 may supply D (5 bases each). The germline V and J ends were trimmed by 3 bases and 4 bases, with 12 bases remaining between them. CDR3 size: 13 residues. Germline CDR1 reads GTSNPN; CDR2 reads SVGIG (reference sequence). CDR3 loop: CAWRRVGGETQYF. In DNA form, the CDR3 reads TGTGCCTGGAGGAGGGTTGGGGGAGAGACCCAGTACTTC.

This clone was seen just once. The rearrangement uses TRBV19 and TRBJ1-5; 7 bases are a match to TRBD1. The germline CDR1 and CDR2 sequences are LNHDA and SQIVND (reference sequence). The CDR3 loop spans 14 amino acids. The J segment lost 2 bases and the V segment lost 4 bases, leaving 2 bases of the junction unmatched. The CDR3 loop is CASSSQGGNQPQHF. The CDR3 nucleotides read TGTGCCAGTAGTAGCCAGGGGGGCAATCAGCCCCAGCATTTT.

The V call is TRBV18, the J call TRBJ2-5; D is ambiguous. CDR1 is KGHSH and CDR2 is LQKENI in the germline V gene. V lost 3 bases, J lost 2 bases, and 7 bases lay in between. The CDR3 is made up of 13 amino acids. The CDR3 coding sequence is TGTGCCAGCTCACCGGGAAGTCAAGAGACCCAGTACTTC. Protein: CASSPGSQETQYF. The full variable domain, rest sourced from reference TRBV18 and TRBJ2-5, is NAGVMQNPRHLVRRRGQEARLRCSPMKGHSHVYWYRQLPEEGLKFMVYLQKENIIDESGMPKERFSAEFPKEGPSILRIQQVVRGDSAAYFCASSPGSQETQYFGPGTRLLVL.

This clone was seen more than once but under ten times. The chain carries TRBV2 and TRBJ2-7; D may be TRBD1 or TRBD2 (5 bases each). Germline CDR1 reads SNHLY; CDR2 reads FYNNEI. Trimming took 4 bases from V and 7 from J, leaving 11 bases between them. The CDR3 runs to 12 residues. The CDR3 coding sequence is TGTGCCAGCAGTGGGGACGATCGGGAGCAGTACTTC. As protein: CASSGDDREQYF.